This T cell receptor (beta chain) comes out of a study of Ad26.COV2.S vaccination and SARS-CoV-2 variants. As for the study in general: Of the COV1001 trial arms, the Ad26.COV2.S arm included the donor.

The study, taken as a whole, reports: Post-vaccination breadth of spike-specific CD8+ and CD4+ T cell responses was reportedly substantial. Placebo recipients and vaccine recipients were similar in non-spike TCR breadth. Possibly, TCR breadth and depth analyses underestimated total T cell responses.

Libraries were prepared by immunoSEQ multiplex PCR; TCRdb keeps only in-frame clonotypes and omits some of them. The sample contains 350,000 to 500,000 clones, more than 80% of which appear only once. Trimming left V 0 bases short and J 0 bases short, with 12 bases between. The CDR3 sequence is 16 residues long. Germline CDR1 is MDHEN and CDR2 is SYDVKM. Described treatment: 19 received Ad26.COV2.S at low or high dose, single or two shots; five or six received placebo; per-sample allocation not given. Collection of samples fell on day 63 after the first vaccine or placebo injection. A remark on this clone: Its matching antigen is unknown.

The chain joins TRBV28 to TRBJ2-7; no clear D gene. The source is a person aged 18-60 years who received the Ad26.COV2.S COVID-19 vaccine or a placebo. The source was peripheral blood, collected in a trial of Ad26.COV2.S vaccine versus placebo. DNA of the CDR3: TGTGCCAGCAGTTTATGGGCCCTGTCGGGCTCCTACGAGCAGTACTTC. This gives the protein CASSLWALSGSYEQYF.